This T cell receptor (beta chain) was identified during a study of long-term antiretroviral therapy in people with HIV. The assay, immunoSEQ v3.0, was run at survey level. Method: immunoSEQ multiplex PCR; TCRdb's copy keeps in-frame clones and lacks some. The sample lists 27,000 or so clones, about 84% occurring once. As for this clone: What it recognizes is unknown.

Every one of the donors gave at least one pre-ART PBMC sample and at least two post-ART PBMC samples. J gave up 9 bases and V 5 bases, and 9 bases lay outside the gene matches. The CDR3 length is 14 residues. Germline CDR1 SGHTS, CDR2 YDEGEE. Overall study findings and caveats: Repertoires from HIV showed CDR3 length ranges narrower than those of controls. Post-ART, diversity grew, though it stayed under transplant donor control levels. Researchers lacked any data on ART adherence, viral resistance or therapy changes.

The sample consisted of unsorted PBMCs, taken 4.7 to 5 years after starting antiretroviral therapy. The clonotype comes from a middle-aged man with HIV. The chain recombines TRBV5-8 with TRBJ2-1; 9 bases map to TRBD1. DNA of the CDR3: TGTGCCAGCAGGCCGGACAGGGGCTTCTCTGAGCAGTTCTTC. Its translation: CASRPDRGFSEQFF.